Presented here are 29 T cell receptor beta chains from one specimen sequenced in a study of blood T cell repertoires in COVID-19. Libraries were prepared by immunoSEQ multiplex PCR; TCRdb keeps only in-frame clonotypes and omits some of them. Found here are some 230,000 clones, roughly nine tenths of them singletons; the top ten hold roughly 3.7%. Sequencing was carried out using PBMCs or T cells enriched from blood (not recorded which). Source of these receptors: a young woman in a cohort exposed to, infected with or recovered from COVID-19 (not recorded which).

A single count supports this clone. The CDR3: CASSPSREETQYF. CDR3 nucleotides: TGTGCCAGCTCACCTTCCAGGGAAGAGACCCAGTACTTC. J is TRBJ2-5 and V is TRBV18, with D perhaps matching TRBD1 (5 bases). Germline V CDR1 and CDR2: KGHSH, LQKENI. The germline V and J ends were trimmed by 3 bases and 3 bases, with 8 bases remaining between them. The CDR3 loop spans 13 amino acids.

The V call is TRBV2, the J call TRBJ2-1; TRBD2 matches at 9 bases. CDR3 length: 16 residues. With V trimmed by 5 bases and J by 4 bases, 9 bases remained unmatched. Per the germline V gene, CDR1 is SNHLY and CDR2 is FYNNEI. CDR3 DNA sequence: TGTGCCAGCAGTTCTCCATTAGCGGGAGCTTACAATGAGCAGTTCTTC. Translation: CASSSPLAGAYNEQFF.

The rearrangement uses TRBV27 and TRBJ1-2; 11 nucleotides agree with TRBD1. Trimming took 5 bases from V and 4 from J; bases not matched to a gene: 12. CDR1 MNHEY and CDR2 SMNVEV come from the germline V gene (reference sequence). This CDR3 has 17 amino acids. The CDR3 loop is CASSKDSGTGGFYGYTF. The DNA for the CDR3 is TGTGCCAGCAGTAAAGATTCCGGGACAGGGGGTTTCTATGGCTACACCTTC.

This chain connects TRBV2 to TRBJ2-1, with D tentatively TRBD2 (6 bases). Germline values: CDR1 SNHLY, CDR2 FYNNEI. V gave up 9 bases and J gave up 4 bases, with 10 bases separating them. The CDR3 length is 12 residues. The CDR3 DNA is TGTGCCAGTCGGAGGGGTTACAATGAGCAGTTCTTC. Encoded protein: CASRRGYNEQFF.

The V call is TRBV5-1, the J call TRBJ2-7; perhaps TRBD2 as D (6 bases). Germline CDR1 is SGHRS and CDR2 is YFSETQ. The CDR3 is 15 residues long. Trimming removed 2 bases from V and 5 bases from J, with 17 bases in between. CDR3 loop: CASSLLGGFLDEQYF. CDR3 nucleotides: TGCGCCAGCAGCTTATTGGGGGGATTCCTAGACGAGCAGTACTTC.

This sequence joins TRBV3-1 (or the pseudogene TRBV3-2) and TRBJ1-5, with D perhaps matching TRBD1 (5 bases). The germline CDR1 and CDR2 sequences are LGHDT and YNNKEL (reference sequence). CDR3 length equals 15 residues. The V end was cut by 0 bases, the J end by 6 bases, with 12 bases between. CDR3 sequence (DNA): TGTGCCAGCAGCCAAGATGCCAGGGCGAGTCAGCCCCAGCATTTT. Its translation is CASSQDARASQPQHF.

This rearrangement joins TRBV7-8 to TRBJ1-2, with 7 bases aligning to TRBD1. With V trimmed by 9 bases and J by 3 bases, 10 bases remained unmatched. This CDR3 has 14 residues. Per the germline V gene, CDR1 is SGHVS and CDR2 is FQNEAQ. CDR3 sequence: CASVKTGAHYGYTF. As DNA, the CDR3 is TGTGCCAGTGTCAAAACAGGGGCGCACTATGGCTACACCTTC. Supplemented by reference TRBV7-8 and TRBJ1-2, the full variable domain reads GAGVSQSPRYKVAKRGQDVALRCDPISGHVSLFWYQQALGQGPEFLTYFQNEAQLDKSGLPSDRFFAERPEGSVSTLKIQRTQQEDSAVYLCASVKTGAHYGYTFGSGTRLTVV.

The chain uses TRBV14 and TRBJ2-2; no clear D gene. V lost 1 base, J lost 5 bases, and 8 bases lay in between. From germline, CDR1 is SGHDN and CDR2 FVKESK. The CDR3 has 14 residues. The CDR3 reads CASSQAHMTGELFF. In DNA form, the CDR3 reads TGTGCCAGCAGCCAAGCCCACATGACCGGGGAGCTGTTTTTT.

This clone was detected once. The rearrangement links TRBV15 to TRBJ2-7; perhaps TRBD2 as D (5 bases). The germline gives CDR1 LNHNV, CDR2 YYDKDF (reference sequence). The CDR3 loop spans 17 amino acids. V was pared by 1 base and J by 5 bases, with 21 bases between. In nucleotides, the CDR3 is TGTGCCACCAGCAGAGGGAGGATCCAAGGCGCAATCGACGAGCAGTACTTC. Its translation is CATSRGRIQGAIDEQYF.

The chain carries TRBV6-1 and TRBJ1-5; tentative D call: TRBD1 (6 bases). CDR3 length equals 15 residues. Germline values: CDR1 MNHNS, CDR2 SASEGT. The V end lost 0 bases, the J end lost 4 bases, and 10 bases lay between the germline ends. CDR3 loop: CASSEADSPNQPQHF. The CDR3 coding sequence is TGTGCCAGCAGTGAAGCGGACAGCCCTAATCAGCCCCAGCATTTT.

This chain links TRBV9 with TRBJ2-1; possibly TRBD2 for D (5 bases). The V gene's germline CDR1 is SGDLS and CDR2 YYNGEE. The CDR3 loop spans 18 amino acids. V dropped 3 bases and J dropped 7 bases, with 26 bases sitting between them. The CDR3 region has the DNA TGTGCCAGCAGCGATCCCCGAGGGAAGCCTGGAGAAGGTAATGAGCAGTTCTTC. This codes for CASSDPRGKPGEGNEQFF.

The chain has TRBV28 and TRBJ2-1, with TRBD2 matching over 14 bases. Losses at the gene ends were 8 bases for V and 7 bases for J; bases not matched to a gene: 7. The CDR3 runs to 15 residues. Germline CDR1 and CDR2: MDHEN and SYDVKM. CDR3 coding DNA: TGTGCCAGCCGACGGGGACTAGCGGGAGCTAATGAGCAGTTCTTC. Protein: CASRRGLAGANEQFF.

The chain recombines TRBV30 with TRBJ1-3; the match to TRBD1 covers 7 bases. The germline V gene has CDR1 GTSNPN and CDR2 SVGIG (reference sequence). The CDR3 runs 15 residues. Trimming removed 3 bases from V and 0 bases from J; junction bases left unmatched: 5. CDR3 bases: TGTGCCTGGAGATGGACAGGTCCCTCTGGAAACACCATATATTTT. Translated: CAWRWTGPSGNTIYF.

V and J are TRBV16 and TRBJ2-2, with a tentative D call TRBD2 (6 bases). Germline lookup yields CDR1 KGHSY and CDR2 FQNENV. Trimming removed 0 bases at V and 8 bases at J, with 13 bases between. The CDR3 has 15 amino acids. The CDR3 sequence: CASSQSGGGAGELFF. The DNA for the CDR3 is TGTGCCAGCAGCCAATCCGGCGGAGGGGCAGGGGAGCTGTTTTTT.

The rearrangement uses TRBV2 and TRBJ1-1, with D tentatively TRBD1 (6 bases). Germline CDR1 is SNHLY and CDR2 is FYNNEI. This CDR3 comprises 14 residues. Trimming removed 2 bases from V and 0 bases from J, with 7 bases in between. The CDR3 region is CASSEQGMNTEAFF. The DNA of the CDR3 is TGTGCCAGCAGTGAACAGGGGATGAACACTGAAGCTTTCTTT.

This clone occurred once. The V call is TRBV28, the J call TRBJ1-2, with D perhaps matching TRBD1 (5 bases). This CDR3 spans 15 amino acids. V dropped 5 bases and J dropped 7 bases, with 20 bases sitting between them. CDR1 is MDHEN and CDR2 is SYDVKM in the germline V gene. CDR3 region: CASSPDRSAMSGYTF. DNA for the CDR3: TGTGCCAGCAGTCCCGACAGATCGGCCATGAGTGGCTACACCTTC.

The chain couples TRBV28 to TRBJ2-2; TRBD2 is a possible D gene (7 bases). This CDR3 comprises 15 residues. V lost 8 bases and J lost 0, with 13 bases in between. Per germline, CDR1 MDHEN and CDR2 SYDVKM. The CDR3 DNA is TGTGCCAGCCGTAGGGGGGGACCGAACACCGGGGAGCTGTTTTTT. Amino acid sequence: CASRRGGPNTGELFF. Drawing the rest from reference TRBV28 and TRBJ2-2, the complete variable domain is DVKVTQSSRYLVKRTGEKVFLECVQDMDHENMFWYRQDPGLGLRLIYFSYDVKMKEKGDIPEGYSVSREKKERFSLILESASTNQTSMYLCASRRGGPNTGELFFGEGSRLTVL.

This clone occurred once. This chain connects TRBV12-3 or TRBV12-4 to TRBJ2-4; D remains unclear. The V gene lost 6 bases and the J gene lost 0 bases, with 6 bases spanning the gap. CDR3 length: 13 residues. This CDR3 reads CASSILAKNIQYF. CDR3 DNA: TGTGCCAGCAGCATACTAGCCAAAAACATTCAGTACTTC.

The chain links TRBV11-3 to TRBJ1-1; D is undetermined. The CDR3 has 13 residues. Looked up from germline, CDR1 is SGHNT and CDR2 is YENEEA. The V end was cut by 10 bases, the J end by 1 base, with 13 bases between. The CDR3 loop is CAIRTNPNTEAFF. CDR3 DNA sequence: TGTGCCATCAGGACTAACCCGAACACTGAAGCTTTCTTT.

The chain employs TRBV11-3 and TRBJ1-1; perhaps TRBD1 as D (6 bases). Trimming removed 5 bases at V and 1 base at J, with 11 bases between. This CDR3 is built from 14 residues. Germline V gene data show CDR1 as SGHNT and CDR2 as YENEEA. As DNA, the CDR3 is TGTGCCAGCAGCGCACAGGGTGGGAACACTGAAGCTTTCTTT. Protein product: CASSAQGGNTEAFF.

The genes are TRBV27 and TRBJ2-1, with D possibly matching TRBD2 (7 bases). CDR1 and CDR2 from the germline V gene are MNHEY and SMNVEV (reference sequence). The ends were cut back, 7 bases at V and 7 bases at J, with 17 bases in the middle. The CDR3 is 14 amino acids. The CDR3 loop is CASTWGGADNEQFF. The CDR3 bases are TGTGCCAGCACCTGGGGGGGGGCGGATAATGAGCAGTTCTTC.

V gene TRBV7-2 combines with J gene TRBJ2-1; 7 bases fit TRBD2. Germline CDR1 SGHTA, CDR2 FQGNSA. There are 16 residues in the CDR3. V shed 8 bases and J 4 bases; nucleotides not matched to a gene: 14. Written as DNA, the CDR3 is TGTGCCAGCTTACCCTGGTCAGCGGGGACTTACAATGAGCAGTTCTTC. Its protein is CASLPWSAGTYNEQFF.

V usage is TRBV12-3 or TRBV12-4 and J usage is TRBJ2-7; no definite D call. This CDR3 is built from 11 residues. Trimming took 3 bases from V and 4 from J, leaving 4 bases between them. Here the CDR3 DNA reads TGTGCCAGCAGTTTCGGGTACGAGCAGTACTTC. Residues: CASSFGYEQYF.

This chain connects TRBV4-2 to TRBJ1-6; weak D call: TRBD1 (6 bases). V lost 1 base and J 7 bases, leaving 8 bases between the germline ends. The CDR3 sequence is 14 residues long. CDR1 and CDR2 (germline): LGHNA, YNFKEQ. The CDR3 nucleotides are TGTGCCAGCAGCCAAGGCGACAGGAATTCACCCCTCCACTTT. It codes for CASSQGDRNSPLHF.

The CDR3 nucleotides are TGTGCCAGCAGCAGCGAGACAGGGGTGGATACGCAGTATTTT. This gives the protein CASSSETGVDTQYF. The rearrangement uses TRBV7-8 and TRBJ2-3, with 8 bases identical to TRBD1. The CDR3 runs to 14 residues. V was clipped by 5 bases and J by 6 bases; unmatched bases: 7. Germline-derived CDR1 and CDR2 are SGHVS and FQNEAQ.

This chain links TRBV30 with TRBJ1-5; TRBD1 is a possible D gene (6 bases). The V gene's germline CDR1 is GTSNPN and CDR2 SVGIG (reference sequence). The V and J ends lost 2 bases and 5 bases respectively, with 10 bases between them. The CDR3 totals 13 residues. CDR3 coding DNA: TGTGCCTGGAGTCAGGGGTTCGATCAGCCCCAGCATTTT. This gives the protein CAWSQGFDQPQHF.

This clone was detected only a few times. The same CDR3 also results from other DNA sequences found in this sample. In nucleotides, the CDR3 is TGTGCCAGCAGCCTAGAGGGACAGACCTACGAGCAGTACTTC. Translating it yields CASSLEGQTYEQYF. This chain links TRBV11-1 with TRBJ2-7, with TRBD1 identical over 7 bases. CDR1 is SGHAT, CDR2 FQDESV, per germline (reference sequence). The V gene end was trimmed by 5 bases and the J gene end by 2 bases; junction bases not matched to a gene: 6. This CDR3 is 14 amino acids long.

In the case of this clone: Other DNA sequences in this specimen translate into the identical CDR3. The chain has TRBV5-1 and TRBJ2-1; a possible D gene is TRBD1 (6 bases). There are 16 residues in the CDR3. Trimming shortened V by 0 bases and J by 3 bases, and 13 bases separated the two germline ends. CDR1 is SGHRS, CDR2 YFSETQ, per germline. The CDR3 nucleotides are TGCGCCAGCAGCTTGGTGAGGACAGAGATCTACAATGAGCAGTTCTTC. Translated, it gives CASSLVRTEIYNEQFF.

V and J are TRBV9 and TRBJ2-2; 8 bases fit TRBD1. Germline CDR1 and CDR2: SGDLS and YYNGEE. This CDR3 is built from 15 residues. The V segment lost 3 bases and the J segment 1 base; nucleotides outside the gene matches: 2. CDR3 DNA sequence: TGTGCCAGCAGCGACGGGACAGGGAACACCGGGGAGCTGTTTTTT. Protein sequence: CASSDGTGNTGELFF.